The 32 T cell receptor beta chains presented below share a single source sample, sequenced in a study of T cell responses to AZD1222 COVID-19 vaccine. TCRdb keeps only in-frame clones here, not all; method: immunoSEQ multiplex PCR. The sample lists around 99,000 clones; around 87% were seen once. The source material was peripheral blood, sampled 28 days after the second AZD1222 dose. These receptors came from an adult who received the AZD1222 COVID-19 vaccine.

The CDR3, as DNA: TGTGCCAGCAGCCGGGACAATCTCTATGGCTACACCTTC. Translating gives CASSRDNLYGYTF. This chain joins TRBV6-2 or TRBV6-3 and TRBJ1-2; D possibly corresponds to TRBD1 (6 bases). The CDR3 is 13 residues long. Germline CDR1 MNHEY, CDR2 SVGEGT. Trimming stripped 6 bases from V and 4 bases from J, with 12 bases between.

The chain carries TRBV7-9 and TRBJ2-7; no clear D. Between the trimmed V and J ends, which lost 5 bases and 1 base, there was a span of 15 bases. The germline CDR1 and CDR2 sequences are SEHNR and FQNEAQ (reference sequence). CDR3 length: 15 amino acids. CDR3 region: CASSAAVSTSYEQYF. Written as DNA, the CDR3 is TGTGCCAGCAGCGCAGCTGTGAGCACGTCCTACGAGCAGTACTTC.

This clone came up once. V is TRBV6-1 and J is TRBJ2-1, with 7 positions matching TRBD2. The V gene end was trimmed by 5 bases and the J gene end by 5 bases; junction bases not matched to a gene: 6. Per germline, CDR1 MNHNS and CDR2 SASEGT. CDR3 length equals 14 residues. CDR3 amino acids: CASSRDGGNNEQFF. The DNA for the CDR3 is TGTGCCAGCAGTAGGGACGGGGGGAACAATGAGCAGTTCTTC.

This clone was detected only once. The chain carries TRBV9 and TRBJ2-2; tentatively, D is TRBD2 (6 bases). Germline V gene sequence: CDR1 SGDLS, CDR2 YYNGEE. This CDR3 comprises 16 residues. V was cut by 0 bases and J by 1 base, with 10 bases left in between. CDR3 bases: TGTGCCAGCAGCGTAGGCCCGGGACTGAACACCGGGGAGCTGTTTTTT. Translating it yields CASSVGPGLNTGELFF.

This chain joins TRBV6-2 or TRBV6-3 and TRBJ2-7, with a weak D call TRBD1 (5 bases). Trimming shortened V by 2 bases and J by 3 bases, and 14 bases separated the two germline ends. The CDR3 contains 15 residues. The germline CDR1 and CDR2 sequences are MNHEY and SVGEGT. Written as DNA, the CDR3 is TGTGCCAGCAGTTACGAGGACAACCAGGTCTACGAGCAGTACTTC. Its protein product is CASSYEDNQVYEQYF.

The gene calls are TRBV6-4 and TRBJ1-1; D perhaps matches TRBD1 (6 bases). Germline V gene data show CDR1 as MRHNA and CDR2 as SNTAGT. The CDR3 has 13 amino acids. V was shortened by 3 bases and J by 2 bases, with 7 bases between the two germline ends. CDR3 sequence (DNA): TGTGCCAGCAGTGAGGACAGTAACACTGAAGCTTTCTTT. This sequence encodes CASSEDSNTEAFF.

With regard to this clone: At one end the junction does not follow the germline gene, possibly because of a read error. For the CDR3, the DNA is TGTGCCAGCAGCGTAGGACTAGCGCAAGGCAATGAGCAGTTCTTC. The encoded protein is CASSVGLAQGNEQFF. The rearrangement joins TRBV13 to TRBJ2-1, with TRBD2 identical over 9 bases. CDR3 length: 15 amino acids. Germline V gene sequence: CDR1 PRHDT, CDR2 FYEKMQ (reference sequence). The whole variable domain, filled in from reference TRBV13 and TRBJ2-1, reads AAGVIQSPRHLIKEKRETATLKCYPIPRHDTVYWYQQGPGQDPQFLISFYEKMQSDKGSIPDRFSAQQFSDYHSELNMSSLELGDSALYFCASSVGLAQGNEQFFGPGTRLTVL.

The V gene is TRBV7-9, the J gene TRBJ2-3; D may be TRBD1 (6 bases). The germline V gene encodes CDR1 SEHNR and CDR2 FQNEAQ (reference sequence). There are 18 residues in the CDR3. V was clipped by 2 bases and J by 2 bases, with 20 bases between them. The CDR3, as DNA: TGTGCCAGCAGCTTACCACAGGGTGGGAGCCCCTTCACAGATACGCAGTATTTT. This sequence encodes CASSLPQGGSPFTDTQYF.

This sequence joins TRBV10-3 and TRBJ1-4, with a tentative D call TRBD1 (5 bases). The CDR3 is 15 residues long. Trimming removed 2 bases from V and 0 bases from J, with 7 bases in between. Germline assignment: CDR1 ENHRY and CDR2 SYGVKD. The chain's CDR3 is CAISEDRSTNEKLFF. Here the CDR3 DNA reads TGTGCCATCAGTGAGGACAGATCAACTAATGAAAAACTGTTTTTT.

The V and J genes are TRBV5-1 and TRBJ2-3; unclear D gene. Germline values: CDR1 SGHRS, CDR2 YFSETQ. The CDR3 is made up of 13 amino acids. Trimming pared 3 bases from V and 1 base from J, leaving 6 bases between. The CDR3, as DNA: TGCGCCAGCAGCTCCCGGGGCACAGATACGCAGTATTTT. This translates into CASSSRGTDTQYF.

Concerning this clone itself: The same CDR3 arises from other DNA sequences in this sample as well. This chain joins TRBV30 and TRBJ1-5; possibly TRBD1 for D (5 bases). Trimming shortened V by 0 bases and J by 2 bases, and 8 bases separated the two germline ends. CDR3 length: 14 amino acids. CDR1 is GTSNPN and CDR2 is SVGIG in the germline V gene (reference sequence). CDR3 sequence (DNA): TGTGCCTGGAGTGTACTACAGGGCAATCAGCCCCAGCATTTT. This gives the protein CAWSVLQGNQPQHF.

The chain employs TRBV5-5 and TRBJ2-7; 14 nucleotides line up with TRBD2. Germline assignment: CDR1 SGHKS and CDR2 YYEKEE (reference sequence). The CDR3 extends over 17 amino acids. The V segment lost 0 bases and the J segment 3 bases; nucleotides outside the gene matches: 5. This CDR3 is CASSLGLAGGPVYEQYF. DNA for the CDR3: TGTGCCAGCAGCTTGGGACTAGCGGGAGGGCCGGTCTACGAGCAGTACTTC.

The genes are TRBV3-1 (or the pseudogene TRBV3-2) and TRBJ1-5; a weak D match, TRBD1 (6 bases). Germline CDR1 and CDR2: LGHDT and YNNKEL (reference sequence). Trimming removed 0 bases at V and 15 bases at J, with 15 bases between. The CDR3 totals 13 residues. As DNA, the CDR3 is TGTGCCAGCAGCCAAGAATTACAGGGCCCGCGGCATTTT. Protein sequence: CASSQELQGPRHF.

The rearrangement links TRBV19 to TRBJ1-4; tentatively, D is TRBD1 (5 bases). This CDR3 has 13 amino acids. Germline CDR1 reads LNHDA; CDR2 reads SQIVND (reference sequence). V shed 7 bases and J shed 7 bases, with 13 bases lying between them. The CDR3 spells CASTRLGGEKLFF. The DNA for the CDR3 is TGTGCCAGTACCCGACTTGGGGGTGAAAAACTGTTTTTT.

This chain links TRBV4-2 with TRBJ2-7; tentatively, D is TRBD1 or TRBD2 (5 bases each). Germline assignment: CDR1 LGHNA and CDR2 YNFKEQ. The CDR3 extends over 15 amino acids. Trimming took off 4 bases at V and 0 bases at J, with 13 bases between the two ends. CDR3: CASSPGRDPSYEQYF. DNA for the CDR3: TGTGCCAGCAGCCCGGGACGGGACCCCTCCTACGAGCAGTACTTC.

This CDR3 reads CASSLGRDQPQHF. The DNA for the CDR3 is TGTGCCAGCAGCTTGGGACGAGATCAGCCCCAGCATTTT. The chain uses TRBV5-4 and TRBJ1-5; unclear D gene. Per the germline V gene, CDR1 is SGHNT and CDR2 is YYREEE (reference sequence). Trimming stripped 0 bases from V and 5 bases from J, with 6 bases between. CDR3 length: 13 residues.

This CDR3 is CASSGLGAHGYTF. In DNA form, the CDR3 reads TGTGCCAGCAGTGGCCTCGGCGCCCATGGCTACACCTTC. This sequence joins TRBV6-7 and TRBJ1-2; D not certain. TRBV6-7 counts as an open reading frame of uncertain function. The CDR3 extends over 13 amino acids. Trimming left V 5 bases short and J 6 bases short, with 13 bases between.

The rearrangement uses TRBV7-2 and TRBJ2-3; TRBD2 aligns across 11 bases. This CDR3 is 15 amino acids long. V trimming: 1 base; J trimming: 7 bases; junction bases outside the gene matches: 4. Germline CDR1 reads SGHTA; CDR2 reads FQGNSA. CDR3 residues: CASSLVVAGGNTQYF. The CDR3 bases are TGTGCCAGCAGCTTAGTGGTAGCGGGAGGGAATACGCAGTATTTT.

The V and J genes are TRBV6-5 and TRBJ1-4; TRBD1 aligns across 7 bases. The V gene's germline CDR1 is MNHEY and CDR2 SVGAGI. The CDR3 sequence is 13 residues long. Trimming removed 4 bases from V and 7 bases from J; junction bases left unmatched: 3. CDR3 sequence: CASSLGTVEKLFF. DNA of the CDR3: TGTGCCAGCAGTTTAGGGACAGTTGAAAAACTGTTTTTT.

CDR3 coding DNA: TGTGCCAGCAGTTTGGAGGGCGCGAGGTACGAGCAGTACTTC. Its translation is CASSLEGARYEQYF. The chain has TRBV28 and TRBJ2-7, with a tentative D call TRBD2 (6 bases). Trimming shortened V by 3 bases and J by 4 bases, and 13 bases separated the two germline ends. Germline assignment: CDR1 MDHEN and CDR2 SYDVKM. The CDR3 loop spans 14 amino acids.

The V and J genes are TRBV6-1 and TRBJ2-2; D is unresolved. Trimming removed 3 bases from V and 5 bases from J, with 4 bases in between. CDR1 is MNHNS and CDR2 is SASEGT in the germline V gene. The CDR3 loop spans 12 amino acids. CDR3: CASSDLTGELFF. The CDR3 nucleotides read TGTGCCAGCAGTGACCTAACCGGGGAGCTGTTTTTT.

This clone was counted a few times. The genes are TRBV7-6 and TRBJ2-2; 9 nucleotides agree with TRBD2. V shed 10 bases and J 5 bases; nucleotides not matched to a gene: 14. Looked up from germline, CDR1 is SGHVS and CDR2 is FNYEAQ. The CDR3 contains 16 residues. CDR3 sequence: CATMRAGGATTGELFF. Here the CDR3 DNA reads TGTGCCACCATGAGGGCGGGAGGGGCTACTACCGGGGAGCTGTTTTTT.

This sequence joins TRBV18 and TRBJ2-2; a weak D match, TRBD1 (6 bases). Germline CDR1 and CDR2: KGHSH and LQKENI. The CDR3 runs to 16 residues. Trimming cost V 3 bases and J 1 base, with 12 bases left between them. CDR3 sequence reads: CASSPYGTLNTGELFF. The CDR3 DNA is TGTGCCAGCTCACCGTATGGGACACTGAACACCGGGGAGCTGTTTTTT.

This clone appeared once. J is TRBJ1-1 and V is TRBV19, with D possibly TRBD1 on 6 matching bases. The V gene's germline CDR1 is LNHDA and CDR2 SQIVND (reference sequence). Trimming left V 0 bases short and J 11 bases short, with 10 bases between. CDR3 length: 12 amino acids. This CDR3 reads CASSIEGASAFF. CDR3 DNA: TGTGCCAGTAGTATAGAGGGGGCATCGGCTTTCTTT.

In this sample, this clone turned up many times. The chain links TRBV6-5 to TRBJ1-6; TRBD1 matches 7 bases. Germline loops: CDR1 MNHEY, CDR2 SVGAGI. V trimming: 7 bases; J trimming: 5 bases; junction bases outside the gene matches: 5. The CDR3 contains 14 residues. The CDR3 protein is CASTVGTDNSPLHF. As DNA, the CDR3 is TGTGCCAGCACCGTCGGGACAGATAATTCACCCCTCCACTTT.

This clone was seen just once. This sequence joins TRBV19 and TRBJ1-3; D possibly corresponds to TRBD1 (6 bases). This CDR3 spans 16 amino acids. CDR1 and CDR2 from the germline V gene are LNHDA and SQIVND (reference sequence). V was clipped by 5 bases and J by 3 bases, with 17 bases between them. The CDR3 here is CASSPLTGLRGNTIYF. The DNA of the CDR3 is TGTGCCAGTAGTCCCCTTACAGGGCTACGTGGAAACACCATATATTTT. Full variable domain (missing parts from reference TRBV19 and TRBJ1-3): DGGITQSPKYLFRKEGQNVTLSCEQNLNHDAMYWYRQDPGQGLRLIYYSQIVNDFQKGDIAEGYSVSREKKESFPLTVTSAQKNPTAFYLCASSPLTGLRGNTIYFGEGSWLTVV.

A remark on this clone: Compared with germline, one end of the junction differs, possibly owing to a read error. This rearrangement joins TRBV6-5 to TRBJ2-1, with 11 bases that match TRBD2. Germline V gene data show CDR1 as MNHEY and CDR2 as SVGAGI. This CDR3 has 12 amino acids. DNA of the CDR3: TGTGCCAGCAAGCGTAGTAGCGGGAGGGAGCTCTTC. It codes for CASKRSSGRELF.

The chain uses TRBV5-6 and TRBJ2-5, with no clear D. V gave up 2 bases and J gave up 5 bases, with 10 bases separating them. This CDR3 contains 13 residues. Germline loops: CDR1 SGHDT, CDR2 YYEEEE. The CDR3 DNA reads TGTGCCAGCAGCTTATATTTCGCGGAGACCCAGTACTTC. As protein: CASSLYFAETQYF.

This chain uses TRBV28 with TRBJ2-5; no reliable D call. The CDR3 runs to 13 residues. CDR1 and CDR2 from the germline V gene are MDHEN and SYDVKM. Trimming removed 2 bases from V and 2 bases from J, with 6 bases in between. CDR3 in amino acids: CASSLPAQETQYF. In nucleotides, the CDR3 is TGTGCCAGCAGTTTACCGGCGCAAGAGACCCAGTACTTC.

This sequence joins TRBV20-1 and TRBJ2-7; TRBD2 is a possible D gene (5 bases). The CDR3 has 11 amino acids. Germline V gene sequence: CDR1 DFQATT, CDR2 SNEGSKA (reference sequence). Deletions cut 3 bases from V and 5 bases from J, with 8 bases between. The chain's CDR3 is CSASGINEQYF. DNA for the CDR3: TGCAGTGCTAGCGGGATAAACGAGCAGTACTTC.

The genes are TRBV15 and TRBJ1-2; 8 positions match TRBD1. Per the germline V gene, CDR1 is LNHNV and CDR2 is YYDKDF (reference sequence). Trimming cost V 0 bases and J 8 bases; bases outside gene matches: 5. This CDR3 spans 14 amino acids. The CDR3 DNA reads TGTGCCACCAGCAGAGACATGACAGGGGAAGGCTACACCTTC. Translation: CATSRDMTGEGYTF.

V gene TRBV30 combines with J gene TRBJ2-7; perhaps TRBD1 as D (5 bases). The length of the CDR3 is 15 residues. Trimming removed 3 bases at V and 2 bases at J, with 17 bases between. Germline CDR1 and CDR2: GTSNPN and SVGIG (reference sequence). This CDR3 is CAWSYWGSLAYEQYF. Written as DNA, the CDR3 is TGTGCCTGGAGCTATTGGGGCAGCCTAGCCTACGAGCAGTACTTC.